This TCR beta chain is from a study of shared clonotypes between healthy human individuals. V lost 5 bases and J lost 4; bases outside the gene matches: 11. The CDR3 extends over 16 amino acids. The germline V gene has CDR1 SGHTA and CDR2 FQGTGA. Several immunoSEQ plates received, in even portions, the genomic DNA of each subset. The table came from immunoSEQ multiplex PCR; TCRdb's copy has only in-frame clones and leaves some out. The sample contains around 450,000 clones, around 79% of which appear only once. This sequence originates from a woman between 40 and 50 years old in good health. Some clones in this sample may be carry-over from other donors' samples. This rearrangement joins TRBV7-3 to TRBJ2-5, with 9 positions matching TRBD2. The sequencing input was PBMCs. The CDR3 spells CASSPKAGGGGETQYF. In nucleotides, the CDR3 is TGTGCCAGCAGCCCAAAAGCGGGAGGAGGTGGAGAGACCCAGTACTTC.